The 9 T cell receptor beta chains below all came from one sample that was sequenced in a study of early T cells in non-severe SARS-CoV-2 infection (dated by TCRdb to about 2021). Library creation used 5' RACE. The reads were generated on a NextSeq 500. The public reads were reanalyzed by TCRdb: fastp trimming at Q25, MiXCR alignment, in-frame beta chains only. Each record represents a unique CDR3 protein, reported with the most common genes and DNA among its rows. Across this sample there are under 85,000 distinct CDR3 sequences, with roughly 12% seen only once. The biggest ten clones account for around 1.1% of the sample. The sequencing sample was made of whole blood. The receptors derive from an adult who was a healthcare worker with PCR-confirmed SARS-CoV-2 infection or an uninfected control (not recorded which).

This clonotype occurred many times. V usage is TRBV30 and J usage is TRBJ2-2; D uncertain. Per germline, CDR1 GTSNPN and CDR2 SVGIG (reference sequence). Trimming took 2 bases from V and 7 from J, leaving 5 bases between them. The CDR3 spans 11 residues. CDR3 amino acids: CAWSWGGELFF. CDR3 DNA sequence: TGTGCCTGGAGTTGGGGCGGGGAGCTGTTTTTT.

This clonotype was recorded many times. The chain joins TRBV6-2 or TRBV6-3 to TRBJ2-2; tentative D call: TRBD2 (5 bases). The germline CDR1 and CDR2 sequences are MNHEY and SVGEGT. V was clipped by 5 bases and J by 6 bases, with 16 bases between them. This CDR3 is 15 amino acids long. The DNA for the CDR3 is TGTGCCAGCAGTGCTACCGGGATCCCGCCCGGGGAGCTGTTTTTT. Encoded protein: CASSATGIPPGELFF.

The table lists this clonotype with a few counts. The CDR3 reads CASSQVEDSIDFSTDTQYF. In DNA, the CDR3 is TGTGCCAGCAGCCAAGTCGAAGACAGCATCGATTTTAGCACAGATACGCAGTATTTT. The V call is TRBV14, the J call TRBJ2-3; possible D gene TRBD1, 5 bases. The CDR3 loop spans 19 amino acids. V gave up 1 base and J gave up 0 bases, with 20 bases separating them. The germline V gene has CDR1 SGHDN and CDR2 FVKESK. Full variable domain (rest looked up from reference TRBV14 and TRBJ2-3): EAGVTQFPSHSVIEKGQTVTLRCDPISGHDNLYWYRRVMGKEIKFLLHFVKESKQDESGMPNNRFLAERTGGTYSTLKVQPAELEDSGVYFCASSQVEDSIDFSTDTQYFGPGTRLTVL.

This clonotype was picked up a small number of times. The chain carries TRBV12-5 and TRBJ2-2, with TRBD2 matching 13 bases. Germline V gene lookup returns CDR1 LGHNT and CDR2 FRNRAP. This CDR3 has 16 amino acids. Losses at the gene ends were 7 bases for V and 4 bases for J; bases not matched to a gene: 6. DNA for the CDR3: TGTGCTAGTGCTACACTAGCGGGAGGGTTCACCGGGGAGCTGTTTTTT. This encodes CASATLAGGFTGELFF.

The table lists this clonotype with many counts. Here the CDR3 reads CASSPPVQGAIEKLFF. The CDR3 DNA sequence: TGTGCCAGCTCACCACCTGTACAGGGGGCGATTGAAAAACTGTTTTTT. The V gene is TRBV18, the J gene TRBJ1-4, with TRBD1 matching over 9 bases. Germline values: CDR1 KGHSH, CDR2 LQKENI. The trim removed 0 bases at V and 7 bases at J, leaving 6 bases unmatched. CDR3 length: 16 amino acids.

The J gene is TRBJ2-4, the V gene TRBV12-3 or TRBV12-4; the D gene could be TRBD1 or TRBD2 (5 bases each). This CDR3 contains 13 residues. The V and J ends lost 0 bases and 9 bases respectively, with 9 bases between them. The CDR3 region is CASSLAGAGIQYF. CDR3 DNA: TGTGCCAGCAGTTTAGCAGGGGCGGGCATTCAGTACTTC.

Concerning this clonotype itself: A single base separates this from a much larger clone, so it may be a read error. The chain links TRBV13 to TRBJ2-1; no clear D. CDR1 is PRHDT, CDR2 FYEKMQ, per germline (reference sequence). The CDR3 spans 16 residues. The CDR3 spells CASSLRALSSFNEQFF. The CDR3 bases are TGTGCCAGCAGCCTTCGGGCCTTGAGCTCCTTCAATGAGCAGTTCTTC.

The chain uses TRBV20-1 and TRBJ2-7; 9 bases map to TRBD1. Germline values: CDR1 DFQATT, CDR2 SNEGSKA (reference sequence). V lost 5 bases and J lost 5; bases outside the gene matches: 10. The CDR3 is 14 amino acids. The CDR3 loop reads CSAAPGTGSNEQYF. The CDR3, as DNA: TGCAGTGCTGCCCCCGGGACAGGGTCGAACGAGCAGTACTTC.

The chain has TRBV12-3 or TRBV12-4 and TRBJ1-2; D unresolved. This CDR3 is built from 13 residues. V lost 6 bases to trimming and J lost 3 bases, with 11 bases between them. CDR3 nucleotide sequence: TGTGCCAGCAGACCTTCCGCTGACTATGGCTACACCTTC. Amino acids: CASRPSADYGYTF.